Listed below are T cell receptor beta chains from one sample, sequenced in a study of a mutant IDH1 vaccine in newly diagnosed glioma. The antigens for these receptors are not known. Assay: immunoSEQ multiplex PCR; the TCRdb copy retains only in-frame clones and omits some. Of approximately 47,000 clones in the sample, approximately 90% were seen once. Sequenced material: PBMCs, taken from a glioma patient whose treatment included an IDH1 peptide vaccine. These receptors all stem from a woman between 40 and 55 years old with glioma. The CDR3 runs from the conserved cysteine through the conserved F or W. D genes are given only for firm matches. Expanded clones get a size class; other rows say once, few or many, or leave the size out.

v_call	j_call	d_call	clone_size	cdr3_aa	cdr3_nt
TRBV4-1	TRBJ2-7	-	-	CASSSRGSSYEQYF	TGCGCCAGCAGCTCACGGGGGAGCTCCTACGAGCAGTACTTC
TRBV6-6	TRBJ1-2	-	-	CASTSIRGLNYGYTF	TGTGCCAGCACCTCTATTCGGGGGTTAAACTATGGCTACACCTTC
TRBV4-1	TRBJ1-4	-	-	CASSQDLQGPTNEKLFF	TGCGCCAGCAGCCAAGATCTGCAAGGACCGACGAATGAAAAACTGTTTTTT
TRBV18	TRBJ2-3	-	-	CASSPPAGNGYTQYF	TGTGCCAGCTCACCACCAGCTGGGAACGGCTATACGCAGTATTTT
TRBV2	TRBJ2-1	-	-	CASSRQSLYNEQFF	TGTGCCAGCAGTCGTCAATCCCTCTACAATGAGCAGTTCTTC
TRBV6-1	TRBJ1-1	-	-	CASAPGLVAEAFF	TGTGCCAGCGCCCCCGGGTTAGTGGCTGAAGCTTTCTTT
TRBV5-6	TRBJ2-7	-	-	CASSDSYEQYF	TGTGCCAGCAGCGACTCCTACGAGCAGTACTTC
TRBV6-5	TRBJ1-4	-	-	CASRPSVYANEKLFF	TGTGCCAGCAGACCCTCAGTCTACGCTAATGAAAAACTGTTTTTT
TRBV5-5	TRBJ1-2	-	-	CASSFNGYNYGYTF	TGTGCCAGCAGCTTTAACGGGTACAACTATGGCTACACCTTC
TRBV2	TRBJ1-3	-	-	CASTPGRLSGNTIYF	TGTGCCAGCACTCCAGGACGGCTCTCTGGAAACACCATATATTTT
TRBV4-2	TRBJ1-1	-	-	CASSQPDRNTEAFF	TGTGCCAGCAGCCAACCAGACCGGAACACTGAAGCTTTCTTT
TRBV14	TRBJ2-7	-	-	CASSHSAGFGYEQYF	TGTGCCAGCAGTCACAGCGCAGGATTTGGCTACGAGCAGTACTTC
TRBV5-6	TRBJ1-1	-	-	CASSLTMNTEAFF	TGTGCCAGCAGCTTGACAATGAACACTGAAGCTTTCTTT
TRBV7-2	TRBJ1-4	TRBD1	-	CASSSRTGQRLFF	TGTGCCAGCAGCTCCCGGACAGGGCAAAGACTGTTTTTT
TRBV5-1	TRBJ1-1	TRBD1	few	CASSFGGTVNTEAFF	TGCGCCAGCAGCTTTGGCGGGACAGTCAACACTGAAGCTTTCTTT
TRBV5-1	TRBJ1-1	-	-	CASSARVGVTEAFF	TGCGCCAGCAGCGCCAGGGTGGGAGTCACTGAAGCTTTCTTT
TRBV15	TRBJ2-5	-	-	CATSSLAPHRRETQYF	TGTGCCACCAGCTCGCTAGCGCCTCATCGGAGAGAGACCCAGTACTTC
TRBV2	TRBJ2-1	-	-	CASSGNEQFF	TGTGCCAGCTCTGGCAATGAGCAGTTCTTC
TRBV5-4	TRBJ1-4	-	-	CASSIEGATNEKLFF	TGTGCCAGCAGCATCGAGGGGGCAACTAATGAAAAACTGTTTTTT
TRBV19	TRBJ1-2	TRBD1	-	CASSTRTGRFSGGYTF	TGTGCCAGTAGTACGCGGACAGGGCGTTTTTCGGGGGGCTACACCTTC
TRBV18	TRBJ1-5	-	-	CASSENILNQPQHF	TGTGCCAGCTCAGAAAACATTCTCAATCAGCCCCAGCATTTT
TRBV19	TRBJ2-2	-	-	CASSISKVLNTGELFF	TGTGCCAGTAGTATCTCTAAGGTATTGAACACCGGGGAGCTGTTTTTT
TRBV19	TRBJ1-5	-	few	CASSMPPRVPSHF	TGTGCCAGTAGTATGCCCCCAAGGGTCCCCTCGCATTTT
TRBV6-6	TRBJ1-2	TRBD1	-	CASQGAGYGYTF	TGTGCCAGCCAGGGGGCCGGCTATGGCTACACCTTC
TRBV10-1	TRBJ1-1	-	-	CASSSGDMNTEAFF	TGCGCCAGCAGTTCAGGGGACATGAACACTGAAGCTTTCTTT
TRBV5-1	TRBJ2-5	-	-	CASSFSEIETQYF	TGCGCCAGCAGCTTCTCCGAAATCGAGACCCAGTACTTC
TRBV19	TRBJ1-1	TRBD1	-	CASSIRTGIQNTEAFF	TGTGCCAGTAGTATCCGGACAGGGATTCAGAACACTGAAGCTTTCTTT
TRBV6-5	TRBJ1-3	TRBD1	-	CASKKDRSSGNTIYF	TGTGCCAGCAAAAAGGACAGGAGCTCTGGAAACACCATATATTTT
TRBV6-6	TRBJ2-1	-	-	CASSYTLAFFF	TGTGCCAGCAGTTATACCCTAGCATTCTTCTTC
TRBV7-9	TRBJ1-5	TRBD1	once	CASSLGDRGISNQPQHF	TGTGCCAGCAGCTTAGGGGACAGGGGGATTAGCAATCAGCCCCAGCATTTT
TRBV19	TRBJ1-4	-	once	CASSSVSATNEKLFF	TGTGCCAGTAGTTCCGTGTCAGCAACTAATGAAAAACTGTTTTTT
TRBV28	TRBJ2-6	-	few	CASSRDQDLFSGANVLTF	TGTGCCAGCAGCCGAGACCAGGACTTATTCTCTGGGGCCAACGTCCTGACTTTC
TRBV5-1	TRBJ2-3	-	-	CASSLAGYSDTQYF	TGCGCCAGCAGCTTGGCAGGGTATTCAGATACGCAGTATTTT
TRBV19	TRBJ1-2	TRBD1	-	CASSGQGWGYTF	TGTGCCAGTAGTGGACAGGGATGGGGCTACACCTTC
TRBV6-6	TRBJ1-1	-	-	CASSDQRNTEAFF	TGTGCCAGCAGTGATCAGAGAAACACTGAAGCTTTCTTT
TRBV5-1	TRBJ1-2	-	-	CASSLAPQGGGYTF	TGCGCCAGCAGCTTGGCCCCACAGGGCGGAGGCTACACCTTC
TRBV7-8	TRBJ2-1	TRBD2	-	CASSSLTLTSGPNEQFF	TGTGCCAGCAGCTCTCTGACCTTGACTAGCGGACCCAATGAGCAGTTCTTC
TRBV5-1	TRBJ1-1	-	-	CASSFTRQLNTEAFF	TGCGCCAGCAGCTTCACCCGACAGTTGAACACTGAAGCTTTCTTT
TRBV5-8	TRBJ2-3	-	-	CASSLVRGSNTDTQYF	TGTGCCAGCAGCTTGGTTCGCGGCAGCAACACAGATACGCAGTATTTT
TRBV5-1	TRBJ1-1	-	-	CASSFGPGNTEAFF	TGCGCCAGCAGCTTTGGCCCCGGGAACACTGAAGCTTTCTTT
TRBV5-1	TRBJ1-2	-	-	CASSDDYYGYTF	TGCGCCAGCAGTGATGACTACTATGGCTACACCTTC
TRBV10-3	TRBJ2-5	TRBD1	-	CATGQGKQETQYF	TGTGCCACTGGACAGGGTAAACAAGAGACCCAGTACTTC
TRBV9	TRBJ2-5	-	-	CASSVGGGETQYF	TGTGCCAGCAGCGTAGGAGGGGGAGAGACCCAGTACTTC
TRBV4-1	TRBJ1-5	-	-	CASSQDWTLSQPQHF	TGCGCCAGCAGCCAAGATTGGACACTCAGTCAGCCCCAGCATTTT
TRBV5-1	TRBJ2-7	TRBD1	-	CASSYQGAYEQYF	TGCGCCAGCAGCTACCAGGGGGCCTACGAGCAGTACTTC
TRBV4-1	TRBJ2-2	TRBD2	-	CASSRLAGGSSTGELFF	TGCGCCAGCAGCCGCCTAGCGGGAGGATCTAGCACCGGGGAGCTGTTTTTT
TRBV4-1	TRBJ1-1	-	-	CASSPAGLPMNTEAFF	TGCGCCAGCAGCCCGGCGGGGTTGCCCATGAACACTGAAGCTTTCTTT
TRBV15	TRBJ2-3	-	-	CATSRDRADTQYF	TGTGCCACCAGCAGAGATAGGGCGGATACGCAGTATTTT
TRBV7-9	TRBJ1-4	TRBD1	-	CASSRTGRGDEKLFF	TGTGCCAGCAGCAGGACAGGACGCGGGGATGAAAAACTGTTTTTT